The entry below describes one T cell receptor (beta chain). Its target is not known. Trimming stripped 7 bases from V and 6 bases from J, with 16 bases between. The germline gives CDR1 MNHEY, CDR2 SVGEGT. The CDR3 totals 13 residues. This specimen comes from a study of T cell repertoires in cytomegalovirus infection. TCRdb re-analysed the reads in MiXCR, keeping a single row per CDR3 protein. The sample lists 6,000 or so distinct CDR3 sequences; 45% to 55% were seen once. The sequence was obtained from a human donor in good health (CMV status not recorded). Some clones in this sample may be carry-over from other donors' samples. Sequencing was performed on PBMCs, sequenced either directly or after in vitro stimulation (not recorded which). The rearrangement links TRBV6-2 or TRBV6-3 to TRBJ2-7; D possibly corresponds to TRBD2 (6 bases). DNA for the CDR3: TGTGCCAGCACCCCCGGAGGGCTCGGCGAGCAGTACTTC. This sequence encodes CASTPGGLGEQYF.